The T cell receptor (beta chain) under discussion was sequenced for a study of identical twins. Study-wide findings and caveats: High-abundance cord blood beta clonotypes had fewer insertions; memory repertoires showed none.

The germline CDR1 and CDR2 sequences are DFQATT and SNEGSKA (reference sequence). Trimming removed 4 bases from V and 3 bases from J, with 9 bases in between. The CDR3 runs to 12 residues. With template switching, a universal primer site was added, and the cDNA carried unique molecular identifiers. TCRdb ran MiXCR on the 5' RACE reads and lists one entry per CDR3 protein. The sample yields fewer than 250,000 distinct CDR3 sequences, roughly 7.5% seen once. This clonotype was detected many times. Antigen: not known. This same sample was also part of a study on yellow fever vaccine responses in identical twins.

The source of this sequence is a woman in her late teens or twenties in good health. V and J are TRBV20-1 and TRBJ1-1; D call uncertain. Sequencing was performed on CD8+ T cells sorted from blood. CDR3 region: CSAIRRDTEAFF. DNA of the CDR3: TGCAGTGCTATTAGAAGGGACACTGAAGCTTTCTTT.